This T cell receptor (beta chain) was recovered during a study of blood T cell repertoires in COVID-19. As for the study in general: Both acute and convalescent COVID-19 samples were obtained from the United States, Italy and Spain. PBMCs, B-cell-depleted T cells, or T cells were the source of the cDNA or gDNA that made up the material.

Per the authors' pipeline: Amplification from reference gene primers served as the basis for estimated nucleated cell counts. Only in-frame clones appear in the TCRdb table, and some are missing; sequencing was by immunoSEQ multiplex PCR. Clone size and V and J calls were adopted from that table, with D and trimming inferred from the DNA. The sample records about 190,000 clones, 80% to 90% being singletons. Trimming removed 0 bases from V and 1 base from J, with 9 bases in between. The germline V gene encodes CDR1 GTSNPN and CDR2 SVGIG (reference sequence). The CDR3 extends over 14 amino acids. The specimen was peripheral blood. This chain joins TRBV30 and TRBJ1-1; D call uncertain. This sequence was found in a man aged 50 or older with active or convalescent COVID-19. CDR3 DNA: TGTGCCTGGAGTGTACGGGCGGGGAACACTGAAGCTTTCTTT. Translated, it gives CAWSVRAGNTEAFF.